The rows below give T cell receptor beta chains drawn from one sample of a study of cytomegalovirus exposure and HLA in healthy donors. Produced via immunoSEQ multiplex PCR; TCRdb's table is partial and in-frame only. Here the sample spans 300,000 to 400,000 clones, 75% to 90% being singletons. The sample taken for sequencing was PBMCs. Receptors were obtained from a young woman in good health and CMV-seronegative. Both conserved end residues are part of each CDR3. D genes are given only for firm matches. Size values are once, few and many counts, or a class for expanded clones, and some rows have none.

length	V	D	size	J	CDR3	DNA
16	TRBV5-1	-	-	TRBJ1-5	CASSWGMGGSDQPQHF	TGCGCCAGCAGCTGGGGGATGGGGGGATCAGATCAGCCCCAGCATTTT
15	TRBV30	-	-	TRBJ2-1	CAWIPTLRSFDEQFF	TGTGCCTGGATTCCTACCCTACGTTCGTTCGATGAGCAGTTCTTC
16	TRBV15	TRBD2	-	TRBJ2-5	CATSSGLRGAWGTQYF	TGTGCCACCAGCAGCGGTTTGCGGGGGGCTTGGGGGACCCAGTACTTC
15	TRBV29-1	TRBD1	-	TRBJ2-5	CSVRPRTGGAETQYF	TGCAGCGTGAGGCCACGGACAGGGGGCGCTGAGACCCAGTACTTC
13	TRBV11-2	-	-	TRBJ1-2	CASSLGGGNGYTF	TGTGCCAGCAGCTTAGGGGGCGGCAATGGCTACACCTTC
11	TRBV29-1	TRBD1	few	TRBJ1-1	CSIGQGTEAFF	TGCAGCATCGGACAGGGCACTGAAGCTTTCTTT
14	TRBV27	TRBD2	few	TRBJ2-5	CASRGLAGKETQYF	TGTGCCAGCAGAGGACTAGCGGGGAAAGAGACCCAGTACTTC
15	TRBV5-6	TRBD1	-	TRBJ2-3	CASSSGQGIADTQYF	TGTGCCAGCAGCTCCGGACAGGGTATCGCAGATACGCAGTATTTT
14	TRBV19	-	few	TRBJ1-2	CASSPTATNYGYTF	TGTGCCAGTAGTCCGACCGCGACAAACTATGGCTACACCTTC
14	TRBV28	TRBD1	-	TRBJ1-1	CASREQGGVTEAFF	TGTGCCAGCAGGGAACAGGGGGGTGTCACTGAAGCTTTCTTT
15	TRBV7-9	-	-	TRBJ2-5	CASSLVSSREETQYF	TGTGCCAGCAGCTTAGTGTCCTCGAGAGAAGAGACCCAGTACTTC
11	TRBV27	-	-	TRBJ2-1	CASGPPGEQFF	TGTGCCAGCGGCCCACCTGGTGAGCAGTTCTTC
15	TRBV5-4	TRBD1	-	TRBJ1-1	CASSSEGQSNTEAFF	TGTGCCAGCAGCTCGGAGGGACAGTCGAACACTGAAGCTTTCTTT
16	TRBV27	-	-	TRBJ2-1	CASSPGGDRVINEQFF	TGTGCCAGCAGCCCGGGAGGGGACAGGGTTATAAATGAGCAGTTCTTC